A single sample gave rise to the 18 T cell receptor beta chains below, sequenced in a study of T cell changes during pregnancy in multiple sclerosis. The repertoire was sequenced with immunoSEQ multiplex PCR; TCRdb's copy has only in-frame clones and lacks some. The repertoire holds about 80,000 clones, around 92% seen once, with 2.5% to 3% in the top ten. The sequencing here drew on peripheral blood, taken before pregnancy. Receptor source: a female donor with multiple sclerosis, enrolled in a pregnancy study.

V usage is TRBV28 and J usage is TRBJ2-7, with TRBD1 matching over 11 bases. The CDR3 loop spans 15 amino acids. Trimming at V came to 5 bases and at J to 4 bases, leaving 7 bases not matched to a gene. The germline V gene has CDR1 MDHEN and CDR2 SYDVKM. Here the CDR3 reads CASSRTGGSSYEQYF. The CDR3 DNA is TGTGCCAGCAGTCGGACAGGGGGCAGCTCGTACGAGCAGTACTTC.

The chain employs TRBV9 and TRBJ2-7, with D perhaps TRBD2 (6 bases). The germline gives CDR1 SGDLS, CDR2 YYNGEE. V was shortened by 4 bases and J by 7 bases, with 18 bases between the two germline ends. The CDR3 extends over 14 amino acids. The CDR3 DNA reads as TGTGCCAGCAGCCCACTGACTAGTTATGGAGAGCAGTACTTC. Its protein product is CASSPLTSYGEQYF.

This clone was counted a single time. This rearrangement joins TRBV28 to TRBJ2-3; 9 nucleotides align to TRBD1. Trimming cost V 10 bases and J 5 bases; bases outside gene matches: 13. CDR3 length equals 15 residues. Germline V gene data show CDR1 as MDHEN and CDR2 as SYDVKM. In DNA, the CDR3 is TGTGCCACAGCCGACGGGACAGGGTGGGGAGATACGCAGTATTTT. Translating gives CATADGTGWGDTQYF.

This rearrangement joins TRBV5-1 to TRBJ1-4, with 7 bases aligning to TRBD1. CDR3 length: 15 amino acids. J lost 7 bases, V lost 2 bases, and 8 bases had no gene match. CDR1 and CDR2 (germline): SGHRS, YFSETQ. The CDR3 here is CASSLTGVVGEKLFF. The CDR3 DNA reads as TGCGCCAGCAGCTTAACAGGGGTGGTGGGTGAAAAACTGTTTTTT.

The CDR3 protein is CASSFAATGNTIYF. CDR3 nucleotide sequence: TGTGCCAGCAGTTTTGCGGCCACTGGAAACACCATATATTTT. The chain employs TRBV27 and TRBJ1-3, with unresolved D. This CDR3 region has 14 residues. V gave up 3 bases and J gave up 2 bases, with 8 bases separating them. Germline V gene lookup returns CDR1 MNHEY and CDR2 SMNVEV (reference sequence).

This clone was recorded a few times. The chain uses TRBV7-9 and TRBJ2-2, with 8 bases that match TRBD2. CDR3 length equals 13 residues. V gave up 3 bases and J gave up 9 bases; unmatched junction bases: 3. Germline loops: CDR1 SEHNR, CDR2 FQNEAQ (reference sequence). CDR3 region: CASSFSGTRELFF. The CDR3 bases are TGTGCCAGCAGCTTTAGCGGGACAAGGGAGCTGTTTTTT.

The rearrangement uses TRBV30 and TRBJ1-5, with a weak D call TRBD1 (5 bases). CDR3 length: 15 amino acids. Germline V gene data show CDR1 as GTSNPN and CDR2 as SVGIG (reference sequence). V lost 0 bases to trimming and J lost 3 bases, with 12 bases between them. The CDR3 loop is CAWSVAQGANQPQHF. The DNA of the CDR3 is TGTGCCTGGAGTGTAGCCCAGGGCGCCAATCAGCCCCAGCATTTT. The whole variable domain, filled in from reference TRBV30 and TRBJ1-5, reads SQTIHQWPATLVQPVGSPLSLECTVEGTSNPNLYWYRQAAGRGLQLLFYSVGIGQISSEVPQNLSASRPQDRQFILSSKKLLLSDSGFYLCAWSVAQGANQPQHFGDGTRLSIL.

The CDR3 loop is CASSERRDSLPGANVLTF. In nucleotides, the CDR3 is TGTGCCAGCAGTGAAAGAAGGGACAGCCTACCTGGGGCCAACGTCCTGACTTTC. J is TRBJ2-6 and V is TRBV2; 7 positions match TRBD1. The junction had 9 bases not matched to a gene; V was cut back by 2 bases and J by 2 bases. The CDR3 is made up of 18 amino acids. Germline assignment: CDR1 SNHLY and CDR2 FYNNEI. The full variable domain, completed using reference TRBV2 and TRBJ2-6, is EPEVTQTPSHQVTQMGQEVILRCVPISNHLYFYWYRQILGQKVEFLVSFYNNEISEKSEIFDDQFSVERPDGSNFTLKIRSTKLEDSAMYFCASSERRDSLPGANVLTFGAGSRLTVL.

CDR3 DNA: TGTGCCAGCAGTGGCAGTGGAGATCAGCCCCAGCATTTT. Its translation: CASSGSGDQPQHF. This chain links TRBV6-1 with TRBJ1-5, with D unresolved. V was trimmed by 4 bases and J by 5 bases, leaving 9 bases between them. Germline V lookup: CDR1 MNHNS, CDR2 SASEGT. There are 13 residues in the CDR3.

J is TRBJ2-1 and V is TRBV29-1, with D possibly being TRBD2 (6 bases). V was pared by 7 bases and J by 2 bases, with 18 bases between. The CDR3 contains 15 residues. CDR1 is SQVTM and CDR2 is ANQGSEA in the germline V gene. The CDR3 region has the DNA TGCAGCGCACCAACGGGGCTAGCGCCCTACAATGAGCAGTTCTTC. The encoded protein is CSAPTGLAPYNEQFF.

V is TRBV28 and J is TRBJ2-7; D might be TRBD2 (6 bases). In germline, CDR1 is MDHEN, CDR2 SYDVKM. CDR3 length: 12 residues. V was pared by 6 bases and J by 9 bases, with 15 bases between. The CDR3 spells CASSTGSLRQYF. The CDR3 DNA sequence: TGTGCCAGCAGCACCGGGAGTCTCCGGCAGTACTTC.

CDR3 residues: CASSAGRRLFSGNTIYF. The CDR3 region has the DNA TGTGCCAGCAGTGCGGGACGGAGACTTTTTTCTGGAAACACCATATATTTT. The rearrangement links TRBV28 to TRBJ1-3, with D perhaps matching TRBD1 (5 bases). CDR1 and CDR2 from the germline V gene are MDHEN and SYDVKM. The V end lost 5 bases, the J end lost 1 base, and 18 bases lay between the germline ends. This CDR3 has 17 residues.

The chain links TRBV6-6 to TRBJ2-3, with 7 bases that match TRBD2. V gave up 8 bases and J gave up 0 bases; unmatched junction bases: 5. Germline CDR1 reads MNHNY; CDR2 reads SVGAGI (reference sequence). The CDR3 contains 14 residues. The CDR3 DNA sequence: TGTGCCAGCCGGGGGGTGACTAGCACAGATACGCAGTATTTT. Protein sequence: CASRGVTSTDTQYF.

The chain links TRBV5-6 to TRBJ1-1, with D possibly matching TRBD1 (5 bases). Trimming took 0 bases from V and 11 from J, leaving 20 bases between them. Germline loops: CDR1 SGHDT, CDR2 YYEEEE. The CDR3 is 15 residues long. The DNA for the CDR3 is TGTGCCAGCAGCTTGGGGGGGTTTGCGGGGCCGGGTGCTTTCTTT. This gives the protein CASSLGGFAGPGAFF.

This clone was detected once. The CDR3 loop reads CASSRTWASYEQYF. CDR3 DNA sequence: TGTGCCAGCAGCCGAACGTGGGCCTCCTACGAGCAGTACTTC. The gene calls are TRBV2 and TRBJ2-7; D remains unclear. Trimming took 6 bases from V and 0 from J, leaving 12 bases between them. The CDR3 runs to 14 residues. Germline V gene sequence: CDR1 SNHLY, CDR2 FYNNEI.

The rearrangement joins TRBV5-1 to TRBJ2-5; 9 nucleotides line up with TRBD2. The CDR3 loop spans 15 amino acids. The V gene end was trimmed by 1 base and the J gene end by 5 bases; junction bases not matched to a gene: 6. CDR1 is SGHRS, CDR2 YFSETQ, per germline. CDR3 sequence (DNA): TGCGCCAGCAGCTTGCTCGCGGGAGGGCCGGAGACCCAGTACTTC. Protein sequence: CASSLLAGGPETQYF. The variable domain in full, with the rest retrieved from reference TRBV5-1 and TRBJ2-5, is KAGVTQTPRYLIKTRGQQVTLSCSPISGHRSVSWYQQTPGQGLQFLFEYFSETQRNKGNFPGRFSGRQFSNSRSEMNVSTLELGDSALYLCASSLLAGGPETQYFGPGTRLLVL.

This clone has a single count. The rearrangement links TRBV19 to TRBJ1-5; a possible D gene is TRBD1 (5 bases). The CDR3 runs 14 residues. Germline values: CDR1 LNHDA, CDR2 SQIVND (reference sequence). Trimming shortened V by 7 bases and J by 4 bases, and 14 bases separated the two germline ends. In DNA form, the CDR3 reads TGTGCCAGTACGAACAGGCGCGGAAATCAGCCCCAGCATTTT. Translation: CASTNRRGNQPQHF.

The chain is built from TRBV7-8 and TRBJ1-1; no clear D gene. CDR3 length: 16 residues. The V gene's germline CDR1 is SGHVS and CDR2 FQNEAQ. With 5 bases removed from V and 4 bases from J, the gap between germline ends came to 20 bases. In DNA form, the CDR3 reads TGTGCCAGCAGCAGAGAAGGAGCGGGTGGGATCACTGAAGCTTTCTTT. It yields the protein CASSREGAGGITEAFF. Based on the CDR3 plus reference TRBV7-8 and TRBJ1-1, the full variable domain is GAGVSQSPRYKVAKRGQDVALRCDPISGHVSLFWYQQALGQGPEFLTYFQNEAQLDKSGLPSDRFFAERPEGSVSTLKIQRTQQEDSAVYLCASSREGAGGITEAFFGQGTRLTVV.